One sample yielded the 15 T cell receptor beta chains listed below, sequenced in a study of T cell repertoires in cytomegalovirus infection. The antigens of these receptors remain unknown. A single record per CDR3 protein comes from TCRdb applying MiXCR to the reads. The table includes roughly 990,000 distinct CDR3 sequences, roughly 30% detected once. The source was cultured CD8+ T cells from PBMCs, collected from culture after CMV antigen stimulation. Receptors originate from a human donor in good health (CMV status not recorded). Some clones in this sample may be carry-over from other donors' samples.

V and J are TRBV3-1 and TRBJ2-3; D not resolved. The V end lost 6 bases, the J end lost 6 bases, and 13 bases lay between the germline ends. The CDR3 is 13 residues long. Germline loops: CDR1 LGHDT, CDR2 YNNKEL (reference sequence). CDR3 sequence (DNA): TGTGCCAGCAGTGAAGACTCCGCGGATACGCAGTATTTT. Amino acids: CASSEDSADTQYF.

This clonotype has ten or more counts. The rearrangement uses TRBV7-2 and TRBJ2-1; TRBD2 matches 11 bases. Germline CDR1 SGHTA, CDR2 FQGNSA. V shed 3 bases and J 9 bases; nucleotides not matched to a gene: 4. This CDR3 spans 14 amino acids. The CDR3 nucleotides are TGTGCCAGCAGCTTTAGCGGGGGGGCGGGTGAGCAGTTCTTC. Translated: CASSFSGGAGEQFF. The whole variable domain, filled in from reference TRBV7-2 and TRBJ2-1, reads GAGVSQSPSNKVTEKGKDVELRCDPISGHTALYWYRQSLGQGLEFLIYFQGNSAPDKSGLPSDRFSAERTGGSVSTLTIQRTQQEDSAVYLCASSFSGGAGEQFFGPGTRLTVL.

J is TRBJ2-1 and V is TRBV6-5; unclear D gene. Germline CDR1 MNHEY, CDR2 SVGAGI. There are 13 residues in the CDR3. The germline V and J ends were trimmed by 0 bases and 9 bases, with 9 bases remaining between them. CDR3 sequence: CASSYSSSGEQFF. The CDR3 DNA reads TGTGCCAGCAGTTACTCGAGCTCCGGTGAGCAGTTCTTC.

This rearrangement joins TRBV12-3 or TRBV12-4 to TRBJ1-1, with D perhaps TRBD1 (6 bases). The CDR3 runs 13 residues. V was pared by 5 bases and J by 4 bases, with 11 bases between. CDR3 in amino acids: CASSSPGATEAFF. The CDR3 DNA is TGTGCCAGCAGTAGCCCGGGGGCCACTGAAGCTTTCTTT.

The CDR3 loop is CASSFKTRDYGYTF. CDR3 in DNA: TGTGCCAGCAGCTTTAAAACCAGAGACTATGGCTACACCTTC. The V call is TRBV7-9, the J call TRBJ1-2, with D unresolved. Deletions cut 3 bases from V and 3 bases from J, with 11 bases between. This CDR3 spans 14 amino acids. Germline CDR1 is SEHNR and CDR2 is FQNEAQ (reference sequence).

This clonotype was recorded once. This chain uses TRBV28 with TRBJ2-6, with D unclear. The CDR3 runs 15 residues. From germline, CDR1 is MDHEN and CDR2 SYDVKM. V lost 6 bases, J lost 0 bases, and 9 bases lay in between. The CDR3 reads CASRHRVSGANVLTF. The CDR3 bases are TGTGCCAGCAGACATCGGGTCTCTGGGGCCAACGTCCTGACTTTC.

The chain combines TRBV7-8 with TRBJ2-7; D is possibly TRBD1 (6 bases). V was pared by 5 bases and J by 3 bases, with 17 bases between. The CDR3 is made up of 15 amino acids. Germline lookup yields CDR1 SGHVS and CDR2 FQNEAQ. The CDR3 DNA reads TGTGCCAGCAGCCCCTCGCCAGGGGTTGGCTACGAGCAGTACTTC. It encodes CASSPSPGVGYEQYF.

In this sample, this clonotype turned up a few times. The chain couples TRBV27 to TRBJ1-1; D is uncertain. Germline V CDR1 and CDR2: MNHEY, SMNVEV (reference sequence). V was clipped by 1 base and J by 4 bases, with 7 bases between them. The CDR3 totals 13 residues. The CDR3 reads CASSLWRTTEAFF. The CDR3 DNA is TGTGCCAGCAGTTTATGGCGGACCACTGAAGCTTTCTTT.

The rearrangement links TRBV15 to TRBJ2-1, with D perhaps matching TRBD1 (5 bases). Between the trimmed V and J ends, which lost 4 bases and 1 base, there was a span of 20 bases. The V gene's germline CDR1 is LNHNV and CDR2 YYDKDF (reference sequence). The CDR3 is 18 residues long. Written as DNA, the CDR3 is TGTGCCACCAGCAACACAAAGACAGAGTATTATTCCTACAATGAGCAGTTCTTC. This sequence encodes CATSNTKTEYYSYNEQFF.

The genes are TRBV5-1 and TRBJ2-7; no clear D gene. This CDR3 comprises 16 residues. The V and J ends lost 4 bases and 0 bases respectively, with 17 bases between them. Germline V CDR1 and CDR2: SGHRS, YFSETQ. CDR3 loop: CASSLDQPTPSYEQYF. CDR3 nucleotide sequence: TGCGCCAGCAGCCTCGACCAACCCACCCCCTCCTACGAGCAGTACTTC.

V is TRBV7-6 and J is TRBJ2-1; 12 bases align to TRBD2. Germline CDR1 is SGHVS and CDR2 is FNYEAQ. J lost 3 bases, V lost 4 bases, and 7 bases had no gene match. CDR3 length: 17 amino acids. The CDR3: CASSSTLTSGGYNEQFF. CDR3 sequence (DNA): TGTGCCAGCAGCTCTACCTTGACTAGCGGGGGCTACAATGAGCAGTTCTTC.

The chain combines TRBV19 with TRBJ1-2; tentative D call: TRBD1 (6 bases). This CDR3 spans 13 amino acids. Germline V gene data show CDR1 as LNHDA and CDR2 as SQIVND (reference sequence). V lost 7 bases to trimming and J lost 3 bases, with 12 bases between them. The DNA of the CDR3 is TGTGCCAGTAACCCAGGGGCGTACTATGGCTACACCTTC. The encoded protein is CASNPGAYYGYTF.

This clonotype was seen at least ten times. The CDR3: CASSLSRPRTLAKNIQYF. The CDR3 DNA reads TGTGCCAGCAGTTTAAGTCGGCCAAGGACTCTAGCCAAAAACATTCAGTACTTC. The V and J genes are TRBV12-3 or TRBV12-4 and TRBJ2-4; TRBD2 is a possible D gene (5 bases). The CDR3 spans 18 residues. Trimming removed 2 bases from V and 0 bases from J, with 17 bases in between.

The CDR3 nucleotides are TGTGCCAGCAGCTTCGAAGGGGGACCAACTAATGAAAAACTGTTTTTT. It codes for CASSFEGGPTNEKLFF. This chain joins TRBV7-9 and TRBJ1-4; maybe TRBD1 (6 bases). Germline CDR1 reads SEHNR; CDR2 reads FQNEAQ (reference sequence). The CDR3 consists of 16 residues. The germline V and J ends were trimmed by 3 bases and 0 bases, with 11 bases remaining between them.

This clonotype was detected a few times. The CDR3 reads CASSHPVNISIFPTDTQYF. The CDR3, as DNA: TGCGCCAGCAGCCACCCTGTTAATATATCTATTTTCCCGACAGATACGCAGTATTTT. The rearrangement uses TRBV4-1 and TRBJ2-3; the D is unclear. The CDR3 is made up of 19 amino acids. Germline assignment: CDR1 MGHRA and CDR2 YSYEKL. The V gene lost 3 bases and the J gene lost 3 bases, with 25 bases spanning the gap.